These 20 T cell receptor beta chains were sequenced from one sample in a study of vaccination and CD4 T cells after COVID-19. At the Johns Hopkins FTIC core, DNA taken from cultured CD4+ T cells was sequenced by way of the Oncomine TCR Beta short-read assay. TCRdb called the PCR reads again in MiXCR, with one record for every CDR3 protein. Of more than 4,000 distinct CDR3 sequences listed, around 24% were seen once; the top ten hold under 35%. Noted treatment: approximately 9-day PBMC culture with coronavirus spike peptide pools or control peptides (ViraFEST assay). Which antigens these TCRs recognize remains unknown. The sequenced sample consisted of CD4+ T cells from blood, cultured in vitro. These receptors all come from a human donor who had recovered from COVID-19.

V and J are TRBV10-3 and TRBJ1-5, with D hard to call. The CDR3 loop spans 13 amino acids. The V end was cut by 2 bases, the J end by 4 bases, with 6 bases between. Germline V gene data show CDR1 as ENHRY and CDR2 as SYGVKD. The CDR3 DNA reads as TGTGCCATCAGTGAGATGGGAAATCAGCCCCAGCATTTT. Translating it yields CAISEMGNQPQHF.

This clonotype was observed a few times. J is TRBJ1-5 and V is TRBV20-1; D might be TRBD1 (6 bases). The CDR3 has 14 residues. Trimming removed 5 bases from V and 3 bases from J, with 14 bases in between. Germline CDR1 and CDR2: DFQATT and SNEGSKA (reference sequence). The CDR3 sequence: CSASPGELNQPQHF. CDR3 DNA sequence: TGCAGTGCTTCCCCAGGGGAACTCAATCAGCCCCAGCATTTT.

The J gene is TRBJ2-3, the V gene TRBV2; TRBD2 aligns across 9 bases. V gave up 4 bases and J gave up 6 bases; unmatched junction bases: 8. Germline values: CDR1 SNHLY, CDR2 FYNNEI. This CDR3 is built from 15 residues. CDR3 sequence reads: CASSAQRGAGDTQYF. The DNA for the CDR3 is TGTGCCAGCAGTGCCCAGCGGGGGGCCGGGGATACGCAGTATTTT.

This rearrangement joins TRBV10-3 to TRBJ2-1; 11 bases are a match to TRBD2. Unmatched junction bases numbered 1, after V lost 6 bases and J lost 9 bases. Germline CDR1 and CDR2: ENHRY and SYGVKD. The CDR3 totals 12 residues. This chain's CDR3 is CAIRGLAVEQFF. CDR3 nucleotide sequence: TGTGCCATCAGGGGACTAGCGGTTGAGCAGTTCTTC.

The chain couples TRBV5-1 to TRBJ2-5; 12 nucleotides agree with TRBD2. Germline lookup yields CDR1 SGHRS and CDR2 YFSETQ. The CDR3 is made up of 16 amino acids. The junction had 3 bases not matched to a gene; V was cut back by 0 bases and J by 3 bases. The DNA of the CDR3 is TGCGCCAGCAGCTTGGAGCCTAGCGGGGGGGAAGAGACCCAGTACTTC. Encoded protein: CASSLEPSGGEETQYF.

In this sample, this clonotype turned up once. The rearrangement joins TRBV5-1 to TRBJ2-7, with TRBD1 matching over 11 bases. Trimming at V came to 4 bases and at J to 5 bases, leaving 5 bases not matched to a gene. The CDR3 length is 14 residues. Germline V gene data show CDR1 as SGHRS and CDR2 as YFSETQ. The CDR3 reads CASSLRTGGDEQYF. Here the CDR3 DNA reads TGCGCCAGCAGCCTTCGGACAGGGGGCGACGAGCAGTACTTC.

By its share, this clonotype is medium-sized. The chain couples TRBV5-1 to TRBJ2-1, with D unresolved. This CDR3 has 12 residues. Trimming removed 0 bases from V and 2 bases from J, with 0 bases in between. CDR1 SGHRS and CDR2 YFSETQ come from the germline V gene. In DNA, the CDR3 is TGCGCCAGCAGCTTGGCCTACAATGAGCAGTTCTTC. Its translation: CASSLAYNEQFF.

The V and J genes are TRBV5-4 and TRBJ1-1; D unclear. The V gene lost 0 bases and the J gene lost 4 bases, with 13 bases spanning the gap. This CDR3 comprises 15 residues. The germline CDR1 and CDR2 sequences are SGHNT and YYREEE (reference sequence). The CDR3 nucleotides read TGTGCCAGCAGCTTGGGGGTGTCGAGCACCACTGAAGCTTTCTTT. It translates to CASSLGVSSTTEAFF. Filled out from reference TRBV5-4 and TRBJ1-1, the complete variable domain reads ETGVTQSPTHLIKTRGQQVTLRCSSQSGHNTVSWYQQALGQGPQFIFQYYREEENGRGNFPPRFSGLQFPNYSSELNVNALELDDSALYLCASSLGVSSTTEAFFGQGTRLTVV.

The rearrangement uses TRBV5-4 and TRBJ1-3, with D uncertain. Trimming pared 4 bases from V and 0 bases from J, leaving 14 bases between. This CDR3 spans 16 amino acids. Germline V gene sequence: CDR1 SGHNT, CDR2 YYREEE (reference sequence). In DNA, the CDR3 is TGTGCCAGCAGCCCGGAGGTGATGCGCTCTGGAAACACCATATATTTT. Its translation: CASSPEVMRSGNTIYF. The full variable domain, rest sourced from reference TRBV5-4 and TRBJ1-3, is ETGVTQSPTHLIKTRGQQVTLRCSSQSGHNTVSWYQQALGQGPQFIFQYYREEENGRGNFPPRFSGLQFPNYSSELNVNALELDDSALYLCASSPEVMRSGNTIYFGEGSWLTVV.

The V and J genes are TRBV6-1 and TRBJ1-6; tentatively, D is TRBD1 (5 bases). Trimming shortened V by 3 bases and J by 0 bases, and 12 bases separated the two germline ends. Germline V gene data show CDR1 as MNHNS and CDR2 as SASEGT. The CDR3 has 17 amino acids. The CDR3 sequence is CASSEVGGSSYNSPLHF. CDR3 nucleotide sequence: TGTGCCAGCAGTGAGGTTGGGGGGAGCTCCTATAATTCACCCCTCCACTTT.

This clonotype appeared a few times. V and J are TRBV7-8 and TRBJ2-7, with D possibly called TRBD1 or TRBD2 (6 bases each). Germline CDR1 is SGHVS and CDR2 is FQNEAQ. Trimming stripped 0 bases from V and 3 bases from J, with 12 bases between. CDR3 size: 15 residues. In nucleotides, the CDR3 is TGTGCCAGCAGCTTAGCGGACGGAGGGGGCTACGAGCAGTACTTC. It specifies CASSLADGGGYEQYF. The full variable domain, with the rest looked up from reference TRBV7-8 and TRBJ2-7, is GAGVSQSPRYKVAKRGQDVALRCDPISGHVSLFWYQQALGQGPEFLTYFQNEAQLDKSGLPSDRFFAERPEGSVSTLKIQRTQQEDSAVYLCASSLADGGGYEQYFGPGTRLTVT.

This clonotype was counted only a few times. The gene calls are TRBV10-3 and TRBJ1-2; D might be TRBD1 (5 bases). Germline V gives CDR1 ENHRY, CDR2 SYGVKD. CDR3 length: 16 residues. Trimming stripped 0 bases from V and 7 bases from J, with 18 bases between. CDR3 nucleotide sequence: TGTGCCATCAGTGAGTCTACGCAGGGAGGGTCGGGTGGCTACACCTTC. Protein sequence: CAISESTQGGSGGYTF.

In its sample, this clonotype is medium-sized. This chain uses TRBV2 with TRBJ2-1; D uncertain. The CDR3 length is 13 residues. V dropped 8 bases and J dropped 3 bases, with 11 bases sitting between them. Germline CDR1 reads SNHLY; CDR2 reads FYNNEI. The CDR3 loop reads CASRNRVYNEQFF. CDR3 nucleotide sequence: TGTGCCAGCCGCAACCGAGTCTACAATGAGCAGTTCTTC.

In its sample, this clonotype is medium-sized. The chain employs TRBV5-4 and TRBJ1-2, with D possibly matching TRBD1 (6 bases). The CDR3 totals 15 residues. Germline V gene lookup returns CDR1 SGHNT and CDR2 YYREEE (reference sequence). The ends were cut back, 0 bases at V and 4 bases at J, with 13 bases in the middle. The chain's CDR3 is CASSLADSPFYGYTF. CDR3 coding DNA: TGTGCCAGCAGCTTGGCGGACAGCCCGTTCTATGGCTACACCTTC.

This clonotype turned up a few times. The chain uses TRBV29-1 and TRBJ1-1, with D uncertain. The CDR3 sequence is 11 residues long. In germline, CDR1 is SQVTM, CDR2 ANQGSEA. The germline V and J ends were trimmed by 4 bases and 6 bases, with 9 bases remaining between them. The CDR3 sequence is CSVGRVPEAFF. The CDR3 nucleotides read TGCAGCGTTGGAAGGGTCCCTGAAGCTTTCTTT.

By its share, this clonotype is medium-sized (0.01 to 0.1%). Here the CDR3 DNA reads TGTGCCAGCAGTCTTCGGACAGGGGGGAACTACGAGCAGTACTTC. Translating it yields CASSLRTGGNYEQYF. This chain uses TRBV12-3 or TRBV12-4 with TRBJ2-7, with TRBD1 matching over 10 bases. Trimming took 5 bases from V and 3 from J; bases not matched to a gene: 7. CDR3 length: 15 residues.

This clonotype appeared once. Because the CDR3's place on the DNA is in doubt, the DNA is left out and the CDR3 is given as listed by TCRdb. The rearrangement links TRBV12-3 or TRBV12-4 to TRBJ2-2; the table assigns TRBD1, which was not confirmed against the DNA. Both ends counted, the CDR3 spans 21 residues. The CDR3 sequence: CASSRGSGANVLTFGAGELFF.

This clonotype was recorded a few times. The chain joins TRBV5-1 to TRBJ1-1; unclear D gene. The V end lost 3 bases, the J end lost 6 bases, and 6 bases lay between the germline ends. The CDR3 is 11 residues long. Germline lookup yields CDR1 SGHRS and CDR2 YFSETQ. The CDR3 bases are TGCGCCAGCAGCTGGGGTTCTGAAGCTTTCTTT. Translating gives CASSWGSEAFF.

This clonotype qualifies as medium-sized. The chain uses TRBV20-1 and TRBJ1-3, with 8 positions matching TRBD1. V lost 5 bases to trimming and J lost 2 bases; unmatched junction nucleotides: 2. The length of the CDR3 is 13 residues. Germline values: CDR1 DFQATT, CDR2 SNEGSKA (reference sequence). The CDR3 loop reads CSASQGAGNTIYF. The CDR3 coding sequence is TGCAGTGCTTCACAGGGGGCTGGAAACACCATATATTTT.

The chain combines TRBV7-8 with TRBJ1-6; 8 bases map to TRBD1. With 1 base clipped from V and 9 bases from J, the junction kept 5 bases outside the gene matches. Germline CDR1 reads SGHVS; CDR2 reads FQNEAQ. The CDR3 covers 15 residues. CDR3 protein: CASSLGTGGGSPLHF. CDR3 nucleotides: TGTGCCAGCAGCTTAGGCACAGGGGGAGGTTCACCCCTCCACTTT.